This T cell receptor (beta chain) was recorded in a study of blood T cell repertoires in COVID-19. About the research overall: Sources were T cells, B-cell-depleted T cells, or PBMCs; the material itself was cDNA or gDNA.

Original data processing: It was from reference gene primer amplification that nucleated cell counts were estimated. Using immunoSEQ multiplex PCR, the repertoire was profiled, and TCRdb retains in-frame clones only, with some absent. V and J calls and clone size are copied from that table; D and trimming were computed from the DNA. Here the sample spans 150,000 to 200,000 clones, around 84% being singletons. CDR1 and CDR2 (germline): SGDLS, YYNGEE. V was clipped by 0 bases and J by 8 bases, with 11 bases between them. The CDR3 covers 14 residues. V usage is TRBV9 and J usage is TRBJ1-4, with D tentatively TRBD1 (6 bases). The specimen sequenced was peripheral blood. The clonotype comes from a man aged 30 to 45 with active or convalescent COVID-19. The CDR3 DNA reads TGTGCCAGCAGCGTAGCTACGCAGGGGGAAAAACTGTTTTTT. Amino acids: CASSVATQGEKLFF.